These T cell receptor beta chains were read from a single sample in a study of long-term antiretroviral therapy in people with HIV. The protocol was immunoSEQ multiplex PCR, while the TCRdb copy is restricted to in-frame clones and leaves out a portion. The sample has 16,000 or so clones; around 84% are singletons. The source was unsorted PBMCs, collected 0.5 years after starting antiretroviral therapy. These receptors all stem from a woman aged 35 to 49 with HIV. CDR3s include the opening cysteine and the closing phenylalanine or tryptophan. The order of the fields is V gene, clone size, J gene, CDR3 length, D gene, CDR3 DNA, CDR3 protein. The D gene is left open where the match is weak. Clone size is given for some rows only: seen once, a few or many times, or a class if the clone is expanded.

V: TRBV29-1
size: .
J: TRBJ1-1
length: 16
D: TRBD1
DNA: TGCAGCGTTGAAGATCTCTGGGCAGGGGGCGATACTGAAGCTTTCTTT
CDR3: CSVEDLWAGGDTEAFF

V: TRBV6-1
size: .
J: TRBJ2-1
length: 15
D: .
DNA: TGTGCCAGCACGGTCGCGGGAATTTCCTACAATGAGCAGTTCTTC
CDR3: CASTVAGISYNEQFF

V: TRBV10-3
size: .
J: TRBJ2-1
length: 15
D: .
DNA: TGTGCCACGTCCGAGGAACCAAGCTCCTACAATGAGCAGTTCTTC
CDR3: CATSEEPSSYNEQFF

V: TRBV4-1
size: few
J: TRBJ2-7
length: 17
D: TRBD2
DNA: TGCGCCAGCAGCCAAGCGGTTGCGGCGGGAGTGTCCTACGAGCAGTACTTC
CDR3: CASSQAVAAGVSYEQYF

V: TRBV7-9
size: once
J: TRBJ1-4
length: 15
D: .
DNA: TGTGCCAGCAGCTTAGCGAAACAGGGTTTTGAAAAACTGTTTTTT
CDR3: CASSLAKQGFEKLFF

V: TRBV6-5
size: once
J: TRBJ1-5
length: 15
D: TRBD1
DNA: TGTGCCAGCAGTTACGATGGGACAGAGTCTCAGCCCCAGCATTTT
CDR3: CASSYDGTESQPQHF

V: TRBV29-1
size: once
J: TRBJ2-7
length: 20
D: TRBD2
DNA: TGCAGCGTTGTCGCTTGGATTCGGACTAGCGGGCTTCAGTCACGCTACGAGCAGTACTTC
CDR3: CSVVAWIRTSGLQSRYEQYF

V: TRBV28
size: .
J: TRBJ1-2
length: 18
D: .
DNA: TGTGCCAGCAGTTTATGGGGGGCGCATGGTTTCGTAAACTATGGCTACACCTTC
CDR3: CASSLWGAHGFVNYGYTF

V: TRBV6-5
size: .
J: TRBJ2-2
length: 14
D: TRBD1
DNA: TGTGCCGTCCGCGGGACAGGGGATACCGGGGAGCTGTTTTTT
CDR3: CAVRGTGDTGELFF

V: TRBV18
size: .
J: TRBJ2-3
length: 16
D: .
DNA: TGTGCCAGCTCACCCGCTCGCGCACTCAGCACAGATACGCAGTATTTT
CDR3: CASSPARALSTDTQYF

V: TRBV5-6
size: .
J: TRBJ1-4
length: 14
D: .
DNA: TGTGCCAGCAGCATCGACAGGAGGGATGAAAAACTGTTTTTT
CDR3: CASSIDRRDEKLFF

V: TRBV9
size: .
J: TRBJ2-7
length: 15
D: TRBD2
DNA: TGTGCCAGCAGCGTCGGACTAGCGGGAGAGTACGAGCAGTACTTC
CDR3: CASSVGLAGEYEQYF

V: TRBV5-4
size: .
J: TRBJ1-1
length: 14
D: .
DNA: TGTGCCAGCAGCTTGATTGGGGGGGACACTGAAGCTTTCTTT
CDR3: CASSLIGGDTEAFF

V: TRBV11-2
size: .
J: TRBJ2-5
length: 11
D: .
DNA: TGTGCCAGCAGCTTACAAGAGACCCAGTACTTC
CDR3: CASSLQETQYF

V: TRBV7-9
size: .
J: TRBJ2-1
length: 12
D: TRBD1
DNA: TGTGCCAGCAGCCAACAGGGGTATGAGCAGTTCTTC
CDR3: CASSQQGYEQFF

V: TRBV6-5
size: .
J: TRBJ2-7
length: 13
D: .
DNA: TGTGCCAGCAGTTACTCCGAGAGTTACGAGCAGTACTTC
CDR3: CASSYSESYEQYF

V: TRBV30
size: .
J: TRBJ2-1
length: 13
D: .
DNA: TGTGCCTCTGCCGACACGGATTACAATGAGCAGTTCTTC
CDR3: CASADTDYNEQFF

V: TRBV7-8
size: .
J: TRBJ2-3
length: 16
D: .
DNA: TGTGCCAGCAGCTTAGCCGGGGGACTCGGCACAGATACGCAGTATTTT
CDR3: CASSLAGGLGTDTQYF

V: TRBV27
size: .
J: TRBJ2-1
length: 15
D: .
DNA: TGTGCCAGCAGTGCCCAGGGAAAAGGATACAATGAGCAGTTCTTC
CDR3: CASSAQGKGYNEQFF

V: TRBV5-1
size: .
J: TRBJ2-2
length: 15
D: TRBD1
DNA: TGCGCCAGCAAGGTGACAGGGTCGGACACCGGGGAGCTGTTTTTT
CDR3: CASKVTGSDTGELFF

V: TRBV27
size: .
J: TRBJ2-5
length: 15
D: TRBD2
DNA: TGTGCCAGCAGTTGGGCGGGAGGTACCGGAGAGACCCAGTACTTC
CDR3: CASSWAGGTGETQYF

V: TRBV19
size: .
J: TRBJ2-6
length: 17
D: .
DNA: TGTGCCAGTAGTCGGAGACCGCAGTCCTCTGGGGCCAACGTCCTGACTTTC
CDR3: CASSRRPQSSGANVLTF

V: TRBV5-4
size: .
J: TRBJ1-1
length: 13
D: .
DNA: TGTGCCAGCAGCTCGAACATGAACACTGAAGCTTTCTTT
CDR3: CASSSNMNTEAFF

V: TRBV6-5
size: .
J: TRBJ2-1
length: 13
D: TRBD2
DNA: TGTGCCAGCAGCCCCGGCGGGGGAAATGAGCAGTTCTTC
CDR3: CASSPGGGNEQFF

V: TRBV27
size: .
J: TRBJ2-1
length: 16
D: TRBD2
DNA: TGTGCCAGCAACCTAAGCGGGAGGCGCTCCTACAATGAGCAGTTCTTC
CDR3: CASNLSGRRSYNEQFF

V: TRBV28
size: .
J: TRBJ2-7
length: 14
D: TRBD2
DNA: TGTGCCAGCAGCCGACTAGCGGGAAACTACGAGCAGTACTTC
CDR3: CASSRLAGNYEQYF

V: TRBV27
size: .
J: TRBJ1-6
length: 15
D: .
DNA: TGTGCCAGCAGTCCCACAGGACTGAATAATTCACCCCTCCACTTT
CDR3: CASSPTGLNNSPLHF

V: TRBV7-3
size: .
J: TRBJ2-1
length: 16
D: TRBD2
DNA: TGTGCCAGCAGCTTAGGGGGGACTAGCGTTAACAATGAGCAGTTCTTC
CDR3: CASSLGGTSVNNEQFF

V: TRBV6-1
size: .
J: TRBJ2-5
length: 15
D: TRBD1
DNA: TGTGCCAGCAGTGAGTCACAGGGGGCATGGGAGACCCAGTACTTC
CDR3: CASSESQGAWETQYF

V: TRBV14
size: .
J: TRBJ2-1
length: 15
D: .
DNA: TGTGCCAGCAGCCCACTCCCTCCCCCCTACAATGAGCAGTTCTTC
CDR3: CASSPLPPPYNEQFF

V: TRBV28
size: .
J: TRBJ1-1
length: 14
D: TRBD1
DNA: TGTGCCAGCAGTTTCTTGACAGGGGCGATTGAAGCTTTCTTT
CDR3: CASSFLTGAIEAFF

V: TRBV7-9
size: once
J: TRBJ2-6
length: 15
D: .
DNA: TGTGCCAGCAGCTTAGCTGACTCTGGGGCCAACGTCCTGACTTTC
CDR3: CASSLADSGANVLTF

V: TRBV18
size: .
J: TRBJ2-7
length: 12
D: .
DNA: TGTGCCAGCTCACCTCCAGACGGCGAGCAGTACTTC
CDR3: CASSPPDGEQYF

V: TRBV11-2
size: .
J: TRBJ2-1
length: 11
D: .
DNA: TGTGCCAGCAGCTTAAACGATGAGCAGTTCTTC
CDR3: CASSLNDEQFF

V: TRBV7-9
size: .
J: TRBJ2-7
length: 10
D: .
DNA: TGTGCCAGCTCTCTCGACGAGCAGTACTTC
CDR3: CASSLDEQYF

V: TRBV27
size: .
J: TRBJ2-1
length: 14
D: .
DNA: TGTGCCAGCAGTTTATCGTGGGGGAACAATGAGCAGTTCTTC
CDR3: CASSLSWGNNEQFF

V: TRBV7-9
size: once
J: TRBJ2-3
length: 15
D: TRBD1
DNA: TGTGCCAGCAGCAGAAGGACAGGGGAGACAGATACGCAGTATTTT
CDR3: CASSRRTGETDTQYF